What follows describes a single TCR beta chain. This entry belongs to a study of blood T cell repertoires in COVID-19. On the study more broadly: Samples of COVID-19 (acute and convalescent) were obtained from the United States, Italy and Spain. T cells, B-cell-depleted T cells, or PBMCs provided the cDNA or gDNA that served as material.

Repertoires were generated with immunoSEQ multiplex PCR, while TCRdb's copy carries only in-frame clones and drops some. This table has approximately 200,000 clones, about 80% appearing once. The V and J ends lost 0 bases and 4 bases respectively, with 16 bases between them. Per germline, CDR1 SGHDT and CDR2 YYEEEE. This CDR3 has 16 amino acids. The rearrangement uses TRBV5-6 and TRBJ1-2, with D perhaps matching TRBD1 (5 bases). Sequencing input: peripheral blood. The sequence was obtained from a human donor with acute or convalescent COVID-19. The donor label of this sample is uncertain. Written as DNA, the CDR3 is TGTGCCAGCAGCTTGGCAGGAGATTCGGGACTCTATGGCTACACCTTC. Its translation: CASSLAGDSGLYGYTF.